This T cell receptor (beta chain) was retrieved from a study of blood T cell repertoires in COVID-19. Study-wide background: From T cells, B-cell-depleted T cells, or PBMCs came the material, which was cDNA or gDNA.

Patients in Seattle were enrolled during active infection, then followed longitudinally. Germline-derived CDR1 and CDR2 are SGHTA and FQGNSA. This CDR3 has 15 amino acids. The junction had 4 bases not matched to a gene; V was cut back by 2 bases and J by 2 bases. Per the authors' pipeline: Amplification with reference gene primers provided the estimates of nucleated cell counts. Sequencing used immunoSEQ multiplex PCR; TCRdb keeps in-frame clones, though not all of them. V and J calls and clone size are given by that table; D and trimming were obtained from the DNA. The sample contains fewer than 300,000 clones, 86% of which appear only once.

This sequence originates from a man aged 45-65 years with COVID-19, enrolled during active disease. The sample taken for sequencing was peripheral blood. The chain recombines TRBV7-2 with TRBJ1-2, with 8 bases aligning to TRBD1. The CDR3 is CASSLSHRGNYGYTF. The DNA for the CDR3 is TGTGCCAGCAGCTTATCCCACAGGGGGAACTATGGCTACACCTTC. Complete variable domain (other parts from reference TRBV7-2 and TRBJ1-2): GAGVSQSPSNKVTEKGKDVELRCDPISGHTALYWYRQSLGQGLEFLIYFQGNSAPDKSGLPSDRFSAERTGGSVSTLTIQRTQQEDSAVYLCASSLSHRGNYGYTFGSGTRLTVV.